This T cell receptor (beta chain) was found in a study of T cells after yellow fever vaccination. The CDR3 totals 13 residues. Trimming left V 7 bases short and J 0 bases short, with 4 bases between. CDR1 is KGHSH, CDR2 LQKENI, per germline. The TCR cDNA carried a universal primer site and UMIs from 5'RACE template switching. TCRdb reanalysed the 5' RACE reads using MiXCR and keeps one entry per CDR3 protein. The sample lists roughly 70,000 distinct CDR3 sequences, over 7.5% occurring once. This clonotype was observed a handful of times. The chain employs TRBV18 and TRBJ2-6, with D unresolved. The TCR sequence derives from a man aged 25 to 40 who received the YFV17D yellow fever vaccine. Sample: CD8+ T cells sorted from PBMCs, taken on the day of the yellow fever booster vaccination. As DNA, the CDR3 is TGTGCCAGCTGGGTCTCTGGGGCCAACGTCCTGACTTTC. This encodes CASWVSGANVLTF.